The 12 T cell receptor beta chains presented below share a single source sample, sequenced in a study of T cells after yellow fever vaccination (dated by TCRdb to about 2019). The treatment or condition label here, explained by the study, means: live attenuated yellow fever vaccine strain. Receptor amplification or capture employed 5' RACE. Sequencing relied on an Illumina NovaSeq 6000. TCRdb ran its own pipeline on the public reads, namely fastp trimming at Q25 and MiXCR clone calling, and kept in-frame beta chains. Every distinct CDR3 protein forms one entry, paired with its most common genes and DNA. The sample table holds 350,000 to 450,000 distinct CDR3 sequences, of which 18% were seen once. The leading ten clones occupy 15% to 20% of the sample. This specimen consisted of PBMCs, obtained before the yellow fever booster vaccination. The source of these receptors is a man aged 18-30 years who received the YFV17D yellow fever vaccine.

The J gene is TRBJ1-2, the V gene TRBV10-3; D remains ambiguous. CDR3 length equals 13 residues. CDR1 and CDR2 (germline): ENHRY, SYGVKD. Between the trimmed V and J ends, which lost 6 bases and 4 bases, there was a span of 12 bases. The CDR3 DNA is TGTGCCATCAGCCAAGAGAATTTCTATGGCTACACCTTC. This encodes CAISQENFYGYTF.

This clonotype was found a few times. The chain couples TRBV7-2 to TRBJ1-1; D remains unclear. This CDR3 spans 14 amino acids. V was trimmed by 7 bases and J by 1 base, leaving 13 bases between them. Germline CDR1 is SGHTA and CDR2 is FQGNSA. The CDR3: CASTRRYRNTEAFF. The CDR3 DNA reads as TGTGCCAGCACCCGGAGGTACAGGAACACTGAAGCTTTCTTT.

This clonotype was seen a few times. V is TRBV20-1 and J is TRBJ2-7; 10 positions match TRBD2. CDR3 length equals 15 residues. The V segment lost 6 bases and the J segment 4 bases; nucleotides outside the gene matches: 12. Per germline, CDR1 DFQATT and CDR2 SNEGSKA (reference sequence). CDR3 residues: CSAVEAGGRFYEQYF. The CDR3 nucleotides are TGCAGTGCGGTGGAAGCGGGGGGGCGCTTTTACGAGCAGTACTTC.

The chain is built from TRBV10-3 and TRBJ2-3, with D maybe TRBD2 (6 bases). Germline V gene data show CDR1 as ENHRY and CDR2 as SYGVKD. With 5 bases removed from V and 0 bases from J, the gap between germline ends came to 15 bases. This CDR3 spans 16 amino acids. The CDR3 DNA reads as TGTGCCATCAGTCGAGAAACGGGGACTAGCACAGATACGCAGTATTTT. Amino acids: CAISRETGTSTDTQYF.

The rearrangement joins TRBV7-8 to TRBJ2-2; tentatively, D is TRBD2 (5 bases). Germline assignment: CDR1 SGHVS and CDR2 FQNEAQ. V lost 3 bases and J 4 bases, leaving 15 bases between the germline ends. This CDR3 comprises 16 residues. Here the CDR3 reads CASSFFGVRTTGELFF. The CDR3 region has the DNA TGTGCCAGCAGCTTCTTCGGGGTGCGAACCACCGGGGAGCTGTTTTTT.

At least ten counts were recorded for this clonotype. CDR3 nucleotide sequence: TGCGCCAGCAGGAGTGGTGGCACAGATACGCAGTATTTT. Encoded protein: CASRSGGTDTQYF. The chain joins TRBV4-1 to TRBJ2-3, with no clear D. The CDR3 is 13 residues long. CDR1 is MGHRA, CDR2 YSYEKL, per germline. The V gene lost 6 bases and the J gene lost 1 base, with 8 bases spanning the gap.

The chain employs TRBV10-3 and TRBJ1-2; D call uncertain. The ends were cut back, 0 bases at V and 4 bases at J, with 9 bases in the middle. Germline CDR1 reads ENHRY; CDR2 reads SYGVKD. The CDR3 spans 14 residues. The CDR3 nucleotides are TGTGCCATCAGTGAGTCCGGGGAGAGCTATGGCTACACCTTC. Protein product: CAISESGESYGYTF.

The chain combines TRBV11-2 with TRBJ2-7; D not resolved. This CDR3 has 12 amino acids. Germline V gene sequence: CDR1 SGHAT, CDR2 FQNNGV. V dropped 5 bases and J dropped 5 bases, with 10 bases sitting between them. The CDR3 nucleotides read TGTGCCAGCAGCCTAAAAGGCCACGAGCAGTACGTC. This gives the protein CASSLKGHEQYV.

This clonotype was seen many times. The chain has TRBV12-3 or TRBV12-4 and TRBJ2-1, with D perhaps matching TRBD1 or TRBD2 (6 bases each). The length of the CDR3 is 13 residues. V lost 9 bases, J lost 4 bases, and 13 bases lay in between. CDR3 amino acids: CASTQGLYNEQFF. For the CDR3, the DNA is TGTGCCAGTACACAGGGACTTTACAATGAGCAGTTCTTC.

This clonotype was observed a few times. The chain uses TRBV4-3 and TRBJ2-2; no reliable D call. Germline assignment: CDR1 LGHNA and CDR2 YSLEER. The CDR3 spans 14 residues. V was shortened by 0 bases and J by 2 bases, with 4 bases between the two germline ends. This CDR3 reads CASSQESNTGELFF. DNA for the CDR3: TGCGCCAGCAGCCAAGAAAGTAACACCGGGGAGCTGTTTTTT.

The sample holds a few counts of this clonotype. The chain uses TRBV6-1 and TRBJ2-7; no clear D. The CDR3 covers 11 residues. The germline CDR1 and CDR2 sequences are MNHNS and SASEGT. The ends were cut back, 3 bases at V and 6 bases at J, with 6 bases in the middle. The CDR3 protein is CASSDGSEQYV. For the CDR3, the DNA is TGTGCCAGCAGTGACGGTTCCGAGCAGTACGTC.

The chain links TRBV18 to TRBJ1-6, with a weak D call TRBD1 (5 bases). CDR1 is KGHSH, CDR2 LQKENI, per germline. The V gene lost 1 base and the J gene lost 4 bases, with 11 bases spanning the gap. The CDR3 is 16 residues long. The CDR3 loop reads CASSPLGGSYNSPLHF. CDR3 in DNA: TGTGCCAGCTCACCACTCGGGGGGAGTTATAATTCACCCCTCCACTTT.